This is a list of T cell receptor beta chains from one sample in a study of blood T cell repertoires in COVID-19. Measured with immunoSEQ multiplex PCR; TCRdb has only the in-frame clones, and not every one. The sample records tens of thousands of clones, approximately 85% being singletons. The sequenced sample consisted of peripheral blood. The receptor source for this set is a man in his 60s with acute or convalescent COVID-19. CDR3s include the opening cysteine and the closing phenylalanine or tryptophan. D genes are given only for firm matches. Some rows have no size entry. The others give once, few or many, or a class for an expanded clone.

V gene	clone size	D gene	J gene	CDR3 DNA	CDR3 protein
TRBV6-1	.	.	TRBJ2-7	TGTGCCAGCAGTGAAGGACAGGTTAGCTCCTACGAGCAGTACTTC	CASSEGQVSSYEQYF
TRBV14	.	TRBD2	TRBJ2-1	TGTGCCAGCAGCCAAGTTTCGGGAGGCGGATACAATGAGCAGTTCTTC	CASSQVSGGGYNEQFF
TRBV18	.	.	TRBJ1-3	TGTGCCAGCTCACGCGAGACTGGTTCCAGCTCTGGAAACACCATATATTTT	CASSRETGSSSGNTIYF
TRBV7-6	.	TRBD2	TRBJ2-3	TGTGCCAGCAGCTCAGCGGGGGGGCTGGTTGATACGCAGTATTTT	CASSSAGGLVDTQYF
TRBV28	.	TRBD2	TRBJ2-1	TGTGCCAGCATGATTGACCCGGGACTAGCGGGGGGGCTGAAGTTCTTC	CASMIDPGLAGGLKFF
TRBV7-3	.	.	TRBJ1-1	TGTGCCAGCAGCAGCGGCGCCGGATTGAACACTGAAGCTTTCTTT	CASSSGAGLNTEAFF
TRBV6-2/TRBV6-3	.	TRBD2	TRBJ2-5	TGTGCCAGCAGTCCGTCCAGCGGGGGGCTTCAAGAGACCCAGTACTTC	CASSPSSGGLQETQYF
TRBV7-8	.	.	TRBJ2-3	TGTGCCAGCAGCCAAACGGGGGTGGCAGATACGCAGTATTTT	CASSQTGVADTQYF
TRBV6-5	.	TRBD2	TRBJ2-1	TGTGCCAGCAGTTTACTAGCGGGATTCACCAATGAGCAGTTCTTC	CASSLLAGFTNEQFF
TRBV3-1/TRBV3-2	.	.	TRBJ2-3	TGTGCCAGCAGCCAAGGTTTGAGCAGGATCACAGATACGCAGTATTTT	CASSQGLSRITDTQYF
TRBV19	.	.	TRBJ2-2	TGTGCCAGTTCTCAGCGGGCAGGGCCTCTCGTCGGGGAGCTGTTTTTT	CASSQRAGPLVGELFF
TRBV7-9	.	.	TRBJ1-3	TGTGCCAGCAGCCGGACAGAGTCTGGAAACACCATATATTTT	CASSRTESGNTIYF
TRBV6-6	.	.	TRBJ1-1	TGTGCCAGCAGTTTTAATCCAGGGGCTGAAGCTTTCTTT	CASSFNPGAEAFF
TRBV29-1	.	.	TRBJ1-5	TGCAGCGTCTCCTCCGGAGGGAAAAATCAGCCCCAGCATTTT	CSVSSGGKNQPQHF
TRBV19	.	.	TRBJ2-7	TGTGCCAGTAGTTCAGGAATACCACCTTACGAGCAGTACTTC	CASSSGIPPYEQYF
TRBV6-2/TRBV6-3	.	TRBD1	TRBJ2-2	TGTGCCAGCAGTTACACAGGGGTCACCGGGGAGCTGTTTTTT	CASSYTGVTGELFF
TRBV18	.	.	TRBJ1-1	TGTGCCAGCTCACTCAGGCAGATGAACACTGAAGCTTTCTTT	CASSLRQMNTEAFF
TRBV6-4	.	TRBD2	TRBJ2-3	TGTGCCAGCAGTGACTCTAGCGGGGGCGGAGATACGCAGTATTTT	CASSDSSGGGDTQYF
TRBV25-1	once	TRBD1	TRBJ1-1	TGTGCCAGCAGTGTCACAGGGGGAGTTTGGAACACTGAAGCTTTCTTT	CASSVTGGVWNTEAFF
TRBV11-3	.	.	TRBJ2-6	TGTGCCAGCAGCTTGGGGAGCTCTGGGGCCAACGTCCTGACTTTC	CASSLGSSGANVLTF
TRBV18	.	.	TRBJ1-2	TGTGCCAGCTCACCGATTGAGCGGTATGGCTACACCTTC	CASSPIERYGYTF
TRBV5-1	.	.	TRBJ2-5	TGCGCCAGCAAGGGGCAAGAGACCCAGTACTTC	CASKGQETQYF
TRBV5-6	.	TRBD1	TRBJ2-7	TGTGCCAGCAGCGGCAAACCGGGACAGGCCTCCTACGAGCAGTACTTC	CASSGKPGQASYEQYF
TRBV7-9	few	.	TRBJ2-1	TGTGCCAGCAGCTCGGACTATTACAATGAGCAGTTCTTC	CASSSDYYNEQFF
TRBV6-6	.	TRBD2	TRBJ2-1	TGTGCCAGCAGTTACTCCAGCGGGGGGGCCAACAATGAGCAGTTCTTC	CASSYSSGGANNEQFF
TRBV30	.	.	TRBJ2-1	TGTGCCTGGAGTCTATGGGGGGGCGGTGAGCAGTTCTTC	CAWSLWGGGEQFF
TRBV5-4	once	.	TRBJ2-3	TGTGCCAGCATCCTCCGGGGGAGCACAGATACGCAGTATTTT	CASILRGSTDTQYF
TRBV4-2	few	TRBD2	TRBJ2-5	TGTGCCAGCAGCCCGCTGCTAGCGGGGGGGGAGACCCAGTACTTC	CASSPLLAGGETQYF
TRBV18	.	TRBD1	TRBJ1-4	TGTGCCAGCTCACGACAGGGGACTAATGAAAAACTGTTTTTT	CASSRQGTNEKLFF
TRBV13	.	.	TRBJ2-5	TGTGCCAGCACCCCCTCGATCAGGTTCGGCTTTGAGACCCAGTACTTC	CASTPSIRFGFETQYF
TRBV21-1	few	.	TRBJ1-2	TGTGCCAGCAGCAAAAAAAAGGGACAAAACTATGGCTACACCTTC	CASSKKKGQNYGYTF
TRBV25-1	.	TRBD1	TRBJ1-2	TGTGCCAGCAGTATACCGGGACAGATGACCGGCTGGACCTTC	CASSIPGQMTGWTF
TRBV2	.	TRBD1	TRBJ1-1	TGTGCCAGCAGCACCGGGACAGGGGTTTTAAACACTGAAGCTTTCTTT	CASSTGTGVLNTEAFF
TRBV6-5	.	TRBD1	TRBJ1-5	TGTGCCAGCAGCCGGACAGGCGGTCAGCCCCAGCATTTT	CASSRTGGQPQHF
TRBV21-1	.	.	TRBJ2-3	TGTGCCAGCAGCAACCACAGGGGCTCAGATACGCAGTATTTT	CASSNHRGSDTQYF
TRBV19	.	TRBD1	TRBJ2-6	TGTGCCAGTAGTATACCCACAGGGGCTGGGGCCAACGTCCTGACTTTC	CASSIPTGAGANVLTF
TRBV7-2	.	.	TRBJ1-5	TGTGCCAGCAGCTTAAAGGGGGATCAGCCCCAGCATTTT	CASSLKGDQPQHF
TRBV6-1	.	.	TRBJ1-5	TGTGCCAGCAGTGGGAACCGGGTCCAACGTAATCAGCCCCAGCATTTT	CASSGNRVQRNQPQHF
TRBV4-1	once	.	TRBJ1-6	TGCGCCAGCAGCCAGGCAGGGGATTCACCCCTCCACTTT	CASSQAGDSPLHF
TRBV18	.	.	TRBJ2-7	TGTGCCAGCTCACCACGAAGGGAGCCCTACGAGCAGTACTTC	CASSPRREPYEQYF
TRBV6-5	.	TRBD1	TRBJ2-5	TGTGCCAGCAGTACAGGACAGGGTTTTGAGACCCAGTACTTC	CASSTGQGFETQYF
TRBV30	.	TRBD1	TRBJ2-3	TGTGCCTGGAGTCTACACGACAGGGGATTATCAGATACGCAGTATTTT	CAWSLHDRGLSDTQYF
TRBV3-1/TRBV3-2	.	.	TRBJ2-7	TGTGCCAGCAGCCAACTAGGACAGACCTACGAGCAGTACTTC	CASSQLGQTYEQYF
TRBV5-1	.	TRBD1	TRBJ2-7	TGCGCCAGCAGCTTGACCGGGACAGCAGGCGAGCAGTACTTC	CASSLTGTAGEQYF
TRBV4-3	.	TRBD2	TRBJ2-1	TGCGCCAGCAGCCTTGTACTAGCGGGGGGGTACAATGAGCAGTTCTTC	CASSLVLAGGYNEQFF
TRBV4-3	.	.	TRBJ1-5	TGCGCCAGCAGCCAAGATCCTCGGGGGGACGGATCGTCCCAGCCCCAGCATTTT	CASSQDPRGDGSSQPQHF